This TCR beta chain was sequenced in a study of T cell responses to AZD1222 COVID-19 vaccine. Worth noting for this clone: The antigen remains undetermined.

Points from the study as a whole: Only a handful of individuals given AZD1222 were seropositive at baseline. Unmutated regions of variants are reportedly targeted by nearly half of spike-specific TCRs. Increases in Spike-specific TCR breadth and depth were seen after two AZD1222 doses.

Some clones are missing from TCRdb's copy, which holds only in-frame ones; the method was immunoSEQ multiplex PCR. The repertoire holds about 120,000 clones, with around nine tenths as singletons. V lost 0 bases, J lost 3 bases, and 7 bases lay in between. The CDR3 spans 14 residues. Germline CDR1 is SGHKS and CDR2 is YYEKEE (reference sequence). J is TRBJ1-3 and V is TRBV5-5, with D tentatively TRBD1 (6 bases). This clonotype originated in an adult in good health. The starting material was peripheral blood, obtained on day 0 of AZD1222 vaccination. CDR3 in DNA: TGTGCCAGCAGCTTGGTACAGGGTGGAAACACCATATATTTT. The encoded protein is CASSLVQGGNTIYF.